This T cell receptor beta chain was documented in a study of T cells in Graves' hyperthyroidism and ophthalmopathy (dated by TCRdb to between 2017 and 2020). Background for the entire study: Peripheral blood was collected at initial diagnosis, before any treatment. TCR V-J signatures able to tell the groups apart were searched for in a discovery cohort of more than 90 patients, of whom roughly 42 had Graves' ophthalmopathy and around 58 had stable Graves' hyperthyroidism. Whether ophthalmopathy could be predicted prospectively was tested in an independent validation cohort made up of roughly 20 hyperthyroidism patients plus 17 patients who later progressed to ophthalmopathy. The roughly 90 discovery patients were divided at random into training and test sets in a 7:3 ratio. Thyroid tissue and blood T-cell repertoires from six Graves' hyperthyroidism patients were also compared in the study. Once sampling was done, hyperthyroidism patients were given methimazole at a starting dose of 30 mg daily, whereas ophthalmopathy patients were given high-dose intravenous methylprednisolone. The paper reports TCR Vbeta CDR3 sequencing of over 120 peripheral blood samples: around 41 ophthalmopathy, fewer than 80 hyperthyroidism and approximately 17 progressor patients. Here is what the overall study found, with its caveats: No statistical method was used to fix the sample size in advance, and group allocation was not hidden from the investigators. In cross-validation, a model built on a 13 V-J signature told ophthalmopathy apart from stable hyperthyroidism with just under 90% sensitivity and around 81% specificity, and in testing the same model reached 80%/75%. Most expanded thyroid clonotypes (frequency above 0.001) were also detected in blood, a finding suggesting that blood repertoires may reflect thyroid immune responses. In validation, the model predicted progression to ophthalmopathy with 60% to 71% sensitivity and about 72% specificity, a median of approximately 6.5 months before onset.

Stable Graves' hyperthyroidism was defined as the absence of progression to ophthalmopathy over 18 months of follow-up. Hyperthyroidism patients were aged 18 to 65 years and newly diagnosed, with disease duration of less than 2 months. The study excluded patients with uncontrolled infections, other autoimmune diseases, pregnancy or lactation. Diagnoses were established on the basis of clinical symptoms, serum thyroxine and TRAb, thyroid ultrasound, and orbital computed tomography. PBMCs were isolated from about 10 ml of fresh peripheral blood by Ficoll-Paque density gradient centrifugation. Total RNA was extracted using Trizol reagent, and RNA quality was assessed on an Agilent 2100 Bioanalyzer. Ten or more counts support this clonotype. Its antigen target is currently unknown. Base quality data are lacking; no much larger clone is found one base away. TCR beta CDR3 regions were amplified from RNA transcripts. The first round of RT-PCR for the TCR CDR3 was performed with the HTBI primer set and the Qiagen OneStep RT-PCR kit. The libraries were constructed in a second round of multiplex PCR and then size-selected and purified. Paired-end sequencing of the libraries was performed with 100 bp reads on an Illumina HiSeq2000. The published analysis was carried out like this. SOAPnuke was used to process the raw data, with reads discarded if the reads contained adapters or uncalled bases, had a mean Phred below 15, or lacked an exact constant-primer or identifier match. High-quality paired reads were merged using COPE v1.2.5, and each unique nucleotide sequence was defined as a clonotype. MiTCR v1.1 was used to align the clonotypes against IMGT TRBV, TRBD and TRBJ reference segments. Only V-J combinations with frequency above 0.0001, covering about 99% of repertoires, were analysed. A TCS score was defined as the ratio of F50 (clonal expansion) to E x V (chaos), with BLOSUM62-based TCRdist applied between CDR3 peptides within each V-J. Welch's t-statistics and random forest reduced 514 V-J features to under 15, which were used in a naive Bayes classifier (R e1071). The public reads were reprocessed in TCRdb via fastp at Q25 and MiXCR, keeping in-frame beta chains. Identical CDR3 proteins give one entry, which carries the most common genes and DNA. The V and J calls follow TCRdb's processing rather than the paper's. The sample contains a few hundred thousand distinct CDR3 sequences, 25% of them found a single time. Less than 85% of the sample comes from the top ten.

CDR1 SGHVS and CDR2 FNYEAQ are derived from the germline V gene. V and J are truncated by 1 base and 4 bases respectively, leaving an intervening sequence of 8 bases. The CDR3 spans 14 residues, from the cysteine through the phenylalanine. Left in the record is the CDR3 DNA by itself, 42 bases read in frame from the first base. This sequence uses TRBV7-6 and TRBJ2-1; the D gene cannot be resolved reliably. Sequencing was carried out using blood. The receptor was isolated from a man aged 50-59 years with Graves' hyperthyroidism. The CDR3 reads as follows: CASSLEGLYNEQFF. The DNA sequence is given as TGTGCCAGCAGCTTAGAAGGGCTGTACAATGAGCAGTTCTTC.